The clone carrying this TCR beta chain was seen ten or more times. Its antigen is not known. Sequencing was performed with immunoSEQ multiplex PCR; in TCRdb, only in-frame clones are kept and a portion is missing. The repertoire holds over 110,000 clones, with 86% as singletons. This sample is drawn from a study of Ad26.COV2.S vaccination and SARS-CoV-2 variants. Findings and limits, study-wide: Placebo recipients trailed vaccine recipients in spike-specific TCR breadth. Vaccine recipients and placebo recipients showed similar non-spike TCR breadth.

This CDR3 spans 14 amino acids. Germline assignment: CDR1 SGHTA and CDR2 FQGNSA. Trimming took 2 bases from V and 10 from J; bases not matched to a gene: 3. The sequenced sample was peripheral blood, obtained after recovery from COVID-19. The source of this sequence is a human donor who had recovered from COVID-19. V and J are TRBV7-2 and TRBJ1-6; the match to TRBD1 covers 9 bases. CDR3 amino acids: CASSLRDRDSPLHF. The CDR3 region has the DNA TGTGCCAGCAGCTTACGGGACAGGGACTCACCCCTCCACTTT. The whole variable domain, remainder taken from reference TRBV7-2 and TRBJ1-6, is GAGVSQSPSNKVTEKGKDVELRCDPISGHTALYWYRQSLGQGLEFLIYFQGNSAPDKSGLPSDRFSAERTGGSVSTLTIQRTQQEDSAVYLCASSLRDRDSPLHFGNGTRLTVT.